This is a list of T cell receptor beta chains from one sample in a study of shared clonotypes between healthy human individuals. The table came from immunoSEQ multiplex PCR; TCRdb's copy has only in-frame clones and leaves some out. The sample holds about 1.5 million clones, 95% to 99% seen once. Sequencing was done on a sample of naive CD4+ T cells sorted from blood. Every receptor here comes from a man younger than 45 in good health. The CDR3 runs from the conserved cysteine through the conserved F or W. D genes are given only for firm matches. Some rows mark clone size as missing; the rest say once, few, many or name a class of expanded clone.

TRBD2	TRBJ2-7	TRBV28	.	TGTGCCAGCAGTTTACACTCTAGCGGGAGATTCTACGAGCAGTACTTC	CASSLHSSGRFYEQYF
.	TRBJ1-2	TRBV7-9	.	TGTGCCAGCACCCCCGACATTGATGGCTATGGCTACACCTTC	CASTPDIDGYGYTF
.	TRBJ2-7	TRBV5-1	.	TGCGCCAGCAGCTGGGGGCTACCCGACTACGAGCAGTACTTC	CASSWGLPDYEQYF
TRBD2	TRBJ2-7	TRBV5-1	.	TGCGCCAGCAGCTTGGCGGTTCTAGCGGGCCTAAACCCCCACGAGCAGTACTTC	CASSLAVLAGLNPHEQYF
.	TRBJ1-1	TRBV6-1	.	TGTGCCAGCAGTCGTGGGGATTCGAACACTGAAGCTTTCTTT	CASSRGDSNTEAFF
TRBD1	TRBJ2-7	TRBV6-1	.	TGTGCCAGCAGAGGGTACCAGGGGGCAGCCTACGAGCAGTACTTC	CASRGYQGAAYEQYF
TRBD1	TRBJ2-3	TRBV19	once	TGTGCCAGTAGAATCGGACAGGCCGGCACAGATACGCAGTATTTT	CASRIGQAGTDTQYF
TRBD1	TRBJ1-5	TRBV2	.	TGTGCCAGCAGCCCGGGACAGGGTAGTCAGCCCCAGCATTTT	CASSPGQGSQPQHF
TRBD2	TRBJ2-5	TRBV15	.	TGTGCCACCAGCAGAGTAGGAAAGGGACTAAGTGAGACCCAGTACTTC	CATSRVGKGLSETQYF
.	TRBJ1-2	TRBV18	.	TGTGCCAGCTCACCGCGCGTCAGGCAGGGATCCATTTATGGCTACACCTTC	CASSPRVRQGSIYGYTF
.	TRBJ2-3	TRBV5-5	.	TGTGCCAGCAACCTTCACATCGTCAGCACAGATACGCAGTATTTT	CASNLHIVSTDTQYF
.	TRBJ2-1	TRBV7-9	.	TGTGCCAGCAGCTTATTCGCAGGATCCTACAATGAGCAGTTCTTC	CASSLFAGSYNEQFF
.	TRBJ2-5	TRBV7-6	.	TGTGCCAGCAGCTTACGGGGGTTCGGAGAGACCCAGTACTTC	CASSLRGFGETQYF
.	TRBJ2-7	TRBV19	.	TGTGCCAGTAGTATGCCGGGACATGGCTCGGACGAGCAGTACTTC	CASSMPGHGSDEQYF
.	TRBJ2-5	TRBV10-2	once	TGCGCCAGCCGACGACCTATTCAGGAGACCCAGTACTTC	CASRRPIQETQYF